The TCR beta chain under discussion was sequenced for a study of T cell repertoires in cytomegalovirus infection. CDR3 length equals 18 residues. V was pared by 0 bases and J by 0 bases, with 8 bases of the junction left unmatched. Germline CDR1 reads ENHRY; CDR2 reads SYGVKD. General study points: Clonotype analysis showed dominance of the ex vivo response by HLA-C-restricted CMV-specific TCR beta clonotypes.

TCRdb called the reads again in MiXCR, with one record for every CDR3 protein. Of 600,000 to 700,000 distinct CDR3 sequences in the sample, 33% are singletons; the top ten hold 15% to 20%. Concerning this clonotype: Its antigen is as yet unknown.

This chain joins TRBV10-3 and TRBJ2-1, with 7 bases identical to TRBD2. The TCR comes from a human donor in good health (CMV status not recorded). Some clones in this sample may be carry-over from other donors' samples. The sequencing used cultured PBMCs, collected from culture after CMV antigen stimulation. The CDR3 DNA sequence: TGTGCCATCAGTGAGTCGTGGGGCGGGAGCGTCTCCTACAATGAGCAGTTCTTC. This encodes CAISESWGGSVSYNEQFF.